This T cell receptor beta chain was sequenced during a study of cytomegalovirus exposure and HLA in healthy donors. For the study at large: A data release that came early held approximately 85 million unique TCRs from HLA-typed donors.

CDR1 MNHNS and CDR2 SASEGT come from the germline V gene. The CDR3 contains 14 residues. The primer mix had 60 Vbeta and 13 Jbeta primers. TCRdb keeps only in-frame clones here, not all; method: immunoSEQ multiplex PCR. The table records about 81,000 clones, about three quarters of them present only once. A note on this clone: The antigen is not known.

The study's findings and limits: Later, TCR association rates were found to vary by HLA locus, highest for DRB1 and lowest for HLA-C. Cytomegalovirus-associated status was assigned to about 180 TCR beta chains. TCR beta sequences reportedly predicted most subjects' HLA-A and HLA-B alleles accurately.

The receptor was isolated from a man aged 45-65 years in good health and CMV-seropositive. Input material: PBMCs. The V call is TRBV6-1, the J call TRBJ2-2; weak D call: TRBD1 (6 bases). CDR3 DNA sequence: TGTATATCATACGAACAGGGAAAAACCGGGGAGCTGTTTTTT. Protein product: CISYEQGKTGELFF.